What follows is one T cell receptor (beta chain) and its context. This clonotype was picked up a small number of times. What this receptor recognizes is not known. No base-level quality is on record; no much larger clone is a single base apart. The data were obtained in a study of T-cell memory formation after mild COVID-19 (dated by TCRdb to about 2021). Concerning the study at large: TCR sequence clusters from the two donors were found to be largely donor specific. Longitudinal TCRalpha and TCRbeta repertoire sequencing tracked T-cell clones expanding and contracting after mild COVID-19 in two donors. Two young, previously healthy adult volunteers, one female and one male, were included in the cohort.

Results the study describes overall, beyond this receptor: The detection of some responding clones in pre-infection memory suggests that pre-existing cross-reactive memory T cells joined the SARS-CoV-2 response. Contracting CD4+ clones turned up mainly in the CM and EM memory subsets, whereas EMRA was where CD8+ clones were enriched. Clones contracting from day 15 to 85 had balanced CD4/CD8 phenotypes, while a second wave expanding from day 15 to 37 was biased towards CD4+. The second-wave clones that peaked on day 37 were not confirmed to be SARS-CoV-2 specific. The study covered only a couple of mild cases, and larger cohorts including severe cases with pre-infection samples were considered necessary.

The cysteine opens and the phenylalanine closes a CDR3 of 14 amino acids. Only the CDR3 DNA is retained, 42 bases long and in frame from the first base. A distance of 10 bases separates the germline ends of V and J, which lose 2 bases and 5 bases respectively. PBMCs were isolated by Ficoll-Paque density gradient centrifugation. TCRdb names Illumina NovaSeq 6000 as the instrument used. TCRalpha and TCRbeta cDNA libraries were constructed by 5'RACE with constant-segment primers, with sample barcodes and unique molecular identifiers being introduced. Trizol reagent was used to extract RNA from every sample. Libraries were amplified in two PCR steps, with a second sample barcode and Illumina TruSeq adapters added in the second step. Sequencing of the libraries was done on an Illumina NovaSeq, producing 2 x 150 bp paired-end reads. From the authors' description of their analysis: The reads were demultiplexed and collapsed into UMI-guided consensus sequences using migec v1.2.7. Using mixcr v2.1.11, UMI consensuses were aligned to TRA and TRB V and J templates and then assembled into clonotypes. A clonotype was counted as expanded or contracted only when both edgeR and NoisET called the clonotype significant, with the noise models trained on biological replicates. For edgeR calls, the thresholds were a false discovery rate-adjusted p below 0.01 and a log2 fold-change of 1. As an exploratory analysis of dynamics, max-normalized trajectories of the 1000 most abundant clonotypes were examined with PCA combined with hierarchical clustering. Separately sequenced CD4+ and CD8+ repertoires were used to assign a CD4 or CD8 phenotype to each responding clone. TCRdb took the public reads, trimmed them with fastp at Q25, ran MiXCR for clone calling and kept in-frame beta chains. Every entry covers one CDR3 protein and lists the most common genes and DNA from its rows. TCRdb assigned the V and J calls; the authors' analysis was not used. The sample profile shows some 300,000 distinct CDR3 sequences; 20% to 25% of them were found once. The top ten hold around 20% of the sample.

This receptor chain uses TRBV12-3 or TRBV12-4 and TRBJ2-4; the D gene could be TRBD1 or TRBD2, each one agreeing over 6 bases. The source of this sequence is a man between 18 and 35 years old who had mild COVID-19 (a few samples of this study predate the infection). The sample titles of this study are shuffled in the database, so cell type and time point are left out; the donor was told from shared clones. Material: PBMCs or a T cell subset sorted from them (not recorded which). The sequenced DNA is TGTGCCAGCAGTTTAACGGGGGCCCAAAACATTCAGTACTTC. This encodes CASSLTGAQNIQYF.